The 32 T cell receptor beta chains below were found in one sample sequenced in a study of technical replicates of blood from several donors. Generated by immunoSEQ multiplex PCR, the TCRdb table keeps only in-frame clones and is missing some. The sample has roughly 81,000 clones; 65% to 90% are singletons. Sequenced material: PBMCs. All receptors derive from a human donor in good health. Some clones in this sample may be carry-over from other donors' samples.

This sequence joins TRBV6-5 and TRBJ1-2; 7 nucleotides agree with TRBD1. CDR1 is MNHEY and CDR2 is SVGAGI in the germline V gene. V shed 6 bases and J 4 bases; nucleotides not matched to a gene: 8. The CDR3 spans 14 residues. The CDR3 is CASRTQGMGYGYTF. The DNA of the CDR3 is TGTGCCAGCAGAACACAGGGGATGGGCTATGGCTACACCTTC.

The rearrangement links TRBV4-3 to TRBJ2-7; 7 positions agree with TRBD1. This CDR3 region has 18 residues. Germline V gene data show CDR1 as LGHNA and CDR2 as YSLEER. J gave up 1 base and V 1 base, and 13 bases lay outside the gene matches. The DNA for the CDR3 is TGCGCCAGCAGCCAAGGAGCTCGTCGGACAGGCACATCCTACGAGCAGTACTTC. Protein sequence: CASSQGARRTGTSYEQYF.

The chain combines TRBV15 with TRBJ1-5, with 10 bases fitting TRBD1. Germline-derived CDR1 and CDR2 are LNHNV and YYDKDF (reference sequence). The V and J ends lost 3 bases and 4 bases, in that order; junction bases with no gene match: 3. CDR3 length: 15 amino acids. The CDR3 sequence is CATSSGGQGNQPQHF. CDR3 sequence (DNA): TGTGCCACCAGCAGTGGGGGACAGGGGAATCAGCCCCAGCATTTT.

Worth noting for this clone: At one end the junction does not follow the germline gene, possibly because of a read error. The rearrangement joins TRBV7-9 to TRBJ2-5; the D is unclear. This CDR3 has 9 amino acids. Germline CDR1 and CDR2: SEHNR and FQNEAQ (reference sequence). DNA of the CDR3: TGTGCCAGCAGCTTATCCGCGGACTTC. Protein product: CASSLSADF. Drawing the rest from reference TRBV7-9 and TRBJ2-5, the complete variable domain is DTGVSQNPRHKITKRGQNVTFRCDPISEHNRLYWYRQTLGQGPEFLTYFQNEAQLEKSRLLSDRFSAERPKGSFSTLEIQRTEQGDSAMYLCASSLSADFGPGTRLLVL.

The chain employs TRBV7-8 and TRBJ1-1; 8 bases match TRBD1. V dropped 1 base and J dropped 5; count of bases not matched to a gene: 12. CDR3 length: 17 residues. Per germline, CDR1 SGHVS and CDR2 FQNEAQ. The CDR3 DNA reads TGTGCCAGCAGCTTAGTCCGTGGTGGACAGGGCGGTACTGAAGCTTTCTTT. Its protein is CASSLVRGGQGGTEAFF.

This clone has more than one count but fewer than ten. The chain carries TRBV7-9 and TRBJ1-2, with a weak D call TRBD1 (6 bases). CDR3 length equals 12 residues. V was pared by 5 bases and J by 7 bases, with 11 bases between. CDR1 and CDR2 (germline): SEHNR, FQNEAQ (reference sequence). The CDR3 coding sequence is TGTGCCAGCAGCCCCCAGGGGAGTGGCTACACCTTC. Protein: CASSPQGSGYTF.

The rearrangement joins TRBV5-1 to TRBJ2-1, with TRBD2 identical over 7 bases. This CDR3 region has 15 residues. J gave up 5 bases and V 1 base, and 6 bases lay outside the gene matches. CDR1 SGHRS and CDR2 YFSETQ come from the germline V gene. In nucleotides, the CDR3 is TGCGCCAGCAGCTTGTCTAGCGGATTAAACAATGAGCAGTTCTTC. Its translation is CASSLSSGLNNEQFF.

V usage is TRBV7-2 and J usage is TRBJ2-3; weak D call: TRBD1 (5 bases). This CDR3 spans 18 amino acids. Germline lookup yields CDR1 SGHTA and CDR2 FQGNSA. Trimming pared 5 bases from V and 1 base from J, leaving 22 bases between. Here the CDR3 reads CASSPRRRGVSGTDTQYF. DNA of the CDR3: TGTGCCAGCAGCCCCCGTCGAAGGGGCGTTTCTGGCACAGATACGCAGTATTTT.

This chain uses TRBV7-8 with TRBJ2-3; D call uncertain. Trimming stripped 5 bases from V and 4 bases from J, with 13 bases between. This CDR3 region has 14 residues. The V gene's germline CDR1 is SGHVS and CDR2 FQNEAQ. The CDR3 sequence: CASSPFGVPDTQYF. CDR3 nucleotide sequence: TGTGCCAGCAGCCCCTTTGGAGTCCCAGATACGCAGTATTTT.

This clone showed up just a few times. This chain connects TRBV7-9 to TRBJ1-2; 7 bases map to TRBD1. The CDR3 spans 16 residues. V lost 2 bases, J lost 0 bases, and 6 bases stayed unmatched. Looked up from germline, CDR1 is SEHNR and CDR2 is FQNEAQ (reference sequence). CDR3 protein: CASSLRSGGANYGYTF. The DNA of the CDR3 is TGTGCCAGCAGCTTACGCTCAGGGGGAGCTAACTATGGCTACACCTTC.

The rearrangement uses TRBV7-3 and TRBJ1-4; tentatively, D is TRBD1 (5 bases). The CDR3 spans 14 residues. In germline, CDR1 is SGHTA, CDR2 FQGTGA. The germline V and J ends were trimmed by 6 bases and 8 bases, with 16 bases remaining between them. The CDR3 protein is CASRLKGMVEKLFF. CDR3 sequence (DNA): TGTGCCAGCAGATTGAAGGGGATGGTGGAAAAACTGTTTTTT.

This clone was detected once. This chain connects TRBV5-1 to TRBJ2-2; 10 bases map to TRBD2. The trim removed 0 bases at V and 7 bases at J, leaving 12 bases unmatched. Germline CDR1 and CDR2: SGHRS and YFSETQ. The CDR3 sequence is 18 residues long. The CDR3 DNA is TGCGCCAGCAGCTTGGGTTACCGAACTAGCGGGGAAGACGGGGAGCTGTTTTTT. This gives the protein CASSLGYRTSGEDGELFF.

This clone was observed a few times. In DNA form, the CDR3 reads TGTGCCAGCAGCGAAGGGGGCGCGAGGTACGAGCAGTACTTC. Amino acid sequence: CASSEGGARYEQYF. The chain employs TRBV6-5 and TRBJ2-7, with 7 bases that match TRBD1. V lost 6 bases to trimming and J lost 4 bases; unmatched junction nucleotides: 9. The CDR3 contains 14 residues. Looked up from germline, CDR1 is MNHEY and CDR2 is SVGAGI.

The chain couples TRBV6-1 to TRBJ2-2; 9 positions agree with TRBD1. Looked up from germline, CDR1 is MNHNS and CDR2 is SASEGT. The junction had 5 bases not matched to a gene; V was cut back by 7 bases and J by 5 bases. The CDR3 runs to 14 residues. The CDR3 nucleotides are TGTGCCAGCAACCGGGACAGGGTAACCGGGGAGCTGTTTTTT. This encodes CASNRDRVTGELFF.

The V gene is TRBV14, the J gene TRBJ2-2; TRBD1 agrees at 11 bases. The CDR3 loop spans 15 amino acids. J lost 4 bases, V lost 3 bases, and 1 base had no gene match. CDR1 is SGHDN and CDR2 is FVKESK in the germline V gene. CDR3 sequence (DNA): TGTGCCAGCAGCCAGGGACAGGGGGGCACCGGGGAGCTGTTTTTT. Translated: CASSQGQGGTGELFF.

The chain links TRBV7-8 to TRBJ2-7; TRBD1 matches 7 bases. The CDR3 runs to 16 residues. Germline CDR1 SGHVS, CDR2 FQNEAQ. Losses at the gene ends were 5 bases for V and 0 bases for J; bases not matched to a gene: 10. CDR3 sequence (DNA): TGTGCCAGCAGCCCCCGAGGGGGCGAGAGCTCCTACGAGCAGTACTTC. Its protein product is CASSPRGGESSYEQYF. Full variable domain (missing parts from reference TRBV7-8 and TRBJ2-7): GAGVSQSPRYKVAKRGQDVALRCDPISGHVSLFWYQQALGQGPEFLTYFQNEAQLDKSGLPSDRFFAERPEGSVSTLKIQRTQQEDSAVYLCASSPRGGESSYEQYFGPGTRLTVT.

The chain combines TRBV6-1 with TRBJ2-7; the match to TRBD1 covers 9 bases. J lost 5 bases, V lost 8 bases, and 10 bases had no gene match. The CDR3 is 14 amino acids. The germline CDR1 and CDR2 sequences are MNHNS and SASEGT. This chain's CDR3 is CASRGYRGLNEQYF. CDR3 DNA: TGTGCCAGCCGGGGTTACAGGGGGCTCAACGAGCAGTACTTC.

The chain recombines TRBV30 with TRBJ2-3; no firm D call. The length of the CDR3 is 13 residues. Germline V gene data show CDR1 as GTSNPN and CDR2 as SVGIG (reference sequence). Trimming removed 4 bases at V and 1 base at J, with 9 bases between. The CDR3 DNA is TGTGCCTGGACACAGATCCGCACAGATACGCAGTATTTT. Translating gives CAWTQIRTDTQYF.

The V gene is TRBV15, the J gene TRBJ1-5; D not certain. Trimming cost V 4 bases and J 5 bases, with 6 bases left between them. The CDR3 length is 12 residues. Looked up from germline, CDR1 is LNHNV and CDR2 is YYDKDF (reference sequence). CDR3 sequence: CATSKDYQPQHF. The CDR3 DNA is TGTGCCACCAGCAAGGACTATCAGCCCCAGCATTTT.

This chain links TRBV7-6 with TRBJ2-7; 12 bases are a match to TRBD2. Germline assignment: CDR1 SGHVS and CDR2 FNYEAQ. V dropped 4 bases and J dropped 2; count of bases not matched to a gene: 6. The CDR3 has 16 amino acids. The CDR3 sequence: CASSSRTSGAPYEQYF. DNA for the CDR3: TGTGCCAGCAGCTCACGGACTAGCGGGGCACCCTACGAGCAGTACTTC.

The V call is TRBV5-8, the J call TRBJ1-5; D perhaps matches TRBD1 (6 bases). Trimming removed 3 bases at V and 1 base at J, with 14 bases between. CDR1 is SGHTS and CDR2 is YDEGEE in the germline V gene. The CDR3 has 16 amino acids. The CDR3 spells CASSSPGQRSNQPQHF. In DNA, the CDR3 is TGTGCCAGCAGCTCCCCGGGACAAAGAAGCAATCAGCCCCAGCATTTT.

In DNA, the CDR3 is TGCAGCGTTGGCCGGGGTAATGAAAAACTGTTTTTT. Encoded protein: CSVGRGNEKLFF. The V call is TRBV29-1, the J call TRBJ1-4, with D unclear. This CDR3 has 12 residues. The germline V gene has CDR1 SQVTM and CDR2 ANQGSEA. Trimming removed 4 bases at V and 4 bases at J, with 7 bases between.

V and J are TRBV9 and TRBJ1-2; 8 bases align to TRBD1. The germline CDR1 and CDR2 sequences are SGDLS and YYNGEE. This CDR3 has 15 amino acids. V dropped 3 bases and J dropped 2; count of bases not matched to a gene: 6. The CDR3 sequence is CASSEWDRQNYGYTF. CDR3 nucleotide sequence: TGTGCCAGCAGCGAGTGGGACAGGCAAAACTATGGCTACACCTTC.

The V and J genes are TRBV7-2 and TRBJ2-3; a weak D match, TRBD2 (6 bases). CDR1 and CDR2 (germline): SGHTA, FQGNSA. This CDR3 has 14 residues. V lost 5 bases, J lost 4 bases, and 13 bases lay in between. The CDR3 spells CASSLTGGADTQYF. The CDR3 DNA reads as TGTGCCAGCAGCCTAACAGGAGGGGCAGATACGCAGTATTTT.

The CDR3: CASSPGPGEQYF. CDR3 in DNA: TGTGCCAGCAGCCCAGGGCCCGGCGAGCAGTACTTC. This sequence joins TRBV7-9 and TRBJ2-7; D may be TRBD1 (5 bases). This CDR3 spans 12 amino acids. The germline V and J ends were trimmed by 5 bases and 6 bases, with 11 bases remaining between them. Germline loops: CDR1 SEHNR, CDR2 FQNEAQ (reference sequence).

The chain uses TRBV19 and TRBJ2-7, with 8 bases lining up with TRBD1. CDR1 is LNHDA, CDR2 SQIVND, per germline (reference sequence). This CDR3 has 16 amino acids. The J segment lost 3 bases and the V segment lost 4 bases, leaving 11 bases of the junction unmatched. CDR3 coding DNA: TGTGCCAGTAGTACCCCCCTTGCGGGGACAGGCTACGAGCAGTACTTC. It yields the protein CASSTPLAGTGYEQYF. The variable domain in full, completed from reference TRBV19 and TRBJ2-7, reads DGGITQSPKYLFRKEGQNVTLSCEQNLNHDAMYWYRQDPGQGLRLIYYSQIVNDFQKGDIAEGYSVSREKKESFPLTVTSAQKNPTAFYLCASSTPLAGTGYEQYFGPGTRLTVT.

The gene calls are TRBV7-2 and TRBJ2-1; D possibly corresponds to TRBD2 (6 bases). The CDR3 covers 15 residues. V lost 2 bases and J 2 bases, leaving 10 bases between the germline ends. Germline V CDR1 and CDR2: SGHTA, FQGNSA. The CDR3 DNA reads as TGTGCCAGCAGCTTATCAGGCGGGACCTACAATGAGCAGTTCTTC. Protein product: CASSLSGGTYNEQFF. Full variable domain (remainder filled in from reference TRBV7-2 and TRBJ2-1): GAGVSQSPSNKVTEKGKDVELRCDPISGHTALYWYRQSLGQGLEFLIYFQGNSAPDKSGLPSDRFSAERTGGSVSTLTIQRTQQEDSAVYLCASSLSGGTYNEQFFGPGTRLTVL.

The rearrangement joins TRBV21-1 to TRBJ1-1; TRBD1 is the table's D call and was not checked against the DNA. TRBV21-1 is marked as a pseudogene. CDR3 length equals 16 residues. CDR3 residues: CASLRTGGCLNTEAFF. The CDR3 DNA sequence: TGTGCCAGCCTCAGGACAGGGGGTTGCCTGAACACTGAAGCTTTCTTT.

The chain links TRBV4-3 to TRBJ2-1; 8 bases align to TRBD1. Trimming removed 3 bases from V and 0 bases from J; junction bases left unmatched: 4. The CDR3 is 16 amino acids. The germline V gene encodes CDR1 LGHNA and CDR2 YSLEER. Here the CDR3 DNA reads TGCGCCAGCAGCCAGGACAGGGTAGGCTCCTACAATGAGCAGTTCTTC. The encoded protein is CASSQDRVGSYNEQFF.

V gene TRBV11-2 combines with J gene TRBJ2-3, with no clear D. The V and J ends lost 1 base and 6 bases respectively, with 17 bases between them. Germline lookup yields CDR1 SGHAT and CDR2 FQNNGV. The CDR3 extends over 16 amino acids. CDR3 region: CASSLVLGQATDTQYF. The CDR3 DNA is TGTGCCAGCAGCTTAGTTTTGGGTCAGGCCACGGATACGCAGTATTTT.

The V gene is TRBV18, the J gene TRBJ2-3, with D possibly being TRBD2 (5 bases). Trimming removed 3 bases at V and 3 bases at J, with 16 bases between. This CDR3 comprises 16 residues. CDR1 is KGHSH and CDR2 is LQKENI in the germline V gene. CDR3 region: CASSPPAGRVTDTQYF. In DNA, the CDR3 is TGTGCCAGCTCACCTCCCGCTGGGCGGGTAACAGATACGCAGTATTTT.

V usage is TRBV14 and J usage is TRBJ2-2, with TRBD2 matching 7 bases. The CDR3 is 16 residues long. The trim removed 1 base at V and 5 bases at J, leaving 7 bases unmatched. Looked up from germline, CDR1 is SGHDN and CDR2 is FVKESK. In DNA form, the CDR3 reads TGTGCCAGCAGCCAAGCGACTAGCCGGGGTACCGGGGAGCTGTTTTTT. The encoded protein is CASSQATSRGTGELFF.